These T cell receptor beta chains were read from a single sample in a study of T cells in Graves' hyperthyroidism and ophthalmopathy. TCRdb redid the calling of the multiplex PCR reads with MiXCR, one entry per CDR3 protein. The sample lists roughly 520,000 distinct CDR3 sequences, roughly a quarter seen once, with 10% to 12% in the top ten. Specimen: blood. All receptors come from a woman aged 25 to 45 with Graves' ophthalmopathy. Both conserved end residues are part of each CDR3. A D gene is named only where the DNA matches it firmly. The size entry is marked missing in some rows and otherwise reads once, few, many or a size class.

cdr3_length	d_call	v_call	j_call	clone_size	cdr3_nt	cdr3_aa
10	.	TRBV20-1	TRBJ2-1	many	TGCAGTGCTAGTAGCAATGAGCAGTTCTTC	CSASSNEQFF
13	.	TRBV2	TRBJ1-1	.	TGTGCCAGCACTTACGACAGAAACACTGAAGCTTTCTTT	CASTYDRNTEAFF
15	TRBD2	TRBV10-3	TRBJ2-2	.	TGTGCCATCAACGCTCAGCGGGAGGGCACCGGGGAGCTGTTTTTT	CAINAQREGTGELFF
14	TRBD2	TRBV20-1	TRBJ2-2	.	TGCAGTGCAAGAATAGCGGGGGGCACCGGGGAGCTGTTTTTT	CSARIAGGTGELFF
16	TRBD1	TRBV4-3	TRBJ2-7	few	TGCGCCAGCAGCCAAGTAACCGGGACAGACCCCTACGAGCAGTACTTC	CASSQVTGTDPYEQYF
13	.	TRBV20-1	TRBJ1-2	many	TGCAGTGCTAGAGAGGACCTGAACTATGGCTACACCTTC	CSAREDLNYGYTF
15	.	TRBV6-5	TRBJ1-3	.	TGTGCCAGCAGTTACTCCGAGGCGGCTGGAAACACCATATATTTT	CASSYSEAAGNTIYF
14	.	TRBV7-2	TRBJ2-5	many	TGTGCCAGCAGCTTCCAGGGGGGTCAAGAGACCCAGTACTTC	CASSFQGGQETQYF
17	.	TRBV19	TRBJ2-6	many	TGTGCCAGTAGTACGGCCCGGACGGCCTCTGGGGCCAACGTCCTGACTTTC	CASSTARTASGANVLTF
11	.	TRBV29-1	TRBJ1-2	many	TGCAGCTCCTGGGGGGACTATGGCTACACCTTC	CSSWGDYGYTF
15	.	TRBV28	TRBJ2-5	few	TGTGCCAGCAGCCCGGATCTCAGCGACCAAGAGACCCAGTACTTC	CASSPDLSDQETQYF
14	.	TRBV28	TRBJ1-2	many	TGTGCCAGCAGTTTAGGCGGATCCAACTATGGCTACACCTTC	CASSLGGSNYGYTF
14	.	TRBV24-1	TRBJ1-2	many	TGTGCCACCAGTGATAGCAGCTCAGACTATGGCTACACCTTC	CATSDSSSDYGYTF
15	.	TRBV5-1	TRBJ2-4	few	TGCGCCAGCAGCTTGGCCCCGGCTAGTCGGGCCATTCAGTACTTC	CASSLAPASRAIQYF
13	.	TRBV5-6	TRBJ2-7	many	TGTGCCAGCAGCCCACCGAACACGTTCGAGCAGTACTTC	CASSPPNTFEQYF
15	.	TRBV11-1	TRBJ2-5	many	TGTGCCAGCAGCCCCTTCCGAGGGCCTCAAGAGACCCAGTACTTC	CASSPFRGPQETQYF
14	.	TRBV12-3/TRBV12-4	TRBJ1-1	many	TGTGCCAGCAGTTTCGCAGGGCTGAACACTGAAGCTTTCTTT	CASSFAGLNTEAFF
14	.	TRBV30	TRBJ2-5	.	TGTGCCTGGAGTCTGCCGGGACAAGTGGAGACCCAGTACTTC	CAWSLPGQVETQYF
18	.	TRBV6-2/TRBV6-3	TRBJ1-3	many	.	CASSSSLRTGATGNTIYF
13	TRBD2	TRBV9	TRBJ2-5	many	TGTGCCAGCAGCGCAAGACTAGCGGAGACCCAGTACTTC	CASSARLAETQYF
14	TRBD1	TRBV30	TRBJ2-7	.	TGTGCCTGGACCCCAGGGACAGGGGGCAACGAGCAGTACTTC	CAWTPGTGGNEQYF
12	TRBD1	TRBV19	TRBJ1-1	many	TGTGCCAGTAGTCGGACAGGCAGTAGAGCTTTCTTT	CASSRTGSRAFF
15	.	TRBV30	TRBJ1-6	.	TGTGCCTGGAGTGTACAGGGCTCCTATAATTCACCCCTCCACTTT	CAWSVQGSYNSPLHF
15	.	TRBV2	TRBJ1-1	many	TGTGCCAGCAGTGGTGGGCGCCTTATGAACACTGAAGCTTTCTTT	CASSGGRLMNTEAFF
15	.	TRBV29-1	TRBJ1-2	many	TGCAGCGTTGAATTGTGGCAGGGTAGCATCTATGGCTACACCTTC	CSVELWQGSIYGYTF
11	TRBD1	TRBV6-1	TRBJ1-2	.	TGTGCCAGCAGGGGGACAGGGGGCTGCACCTTC	CASRGTGGCTF
16	.	TRBV27	TRBJ1-5	.	TGTGCCAGCAGTCCCCTTACCGGTCTCTTCAATCAGCCCCAGCATTTT	CASSPLTGLFNQPQHF
14	.	TRBV28	TRBJ2-7	many	TGTGCCACCTCCCAGGACTTACAAGCCTACGAGCAGTACTTC	CATSQDLQAYEQYF
13	.	TRBV7-2	TRBJ2-7	.	TGTGCCAGCAGTCGTAGCGGCCGCTACGAGCAGTACTTC	CASSRSGRYEQYF
16	.	TRBV2	TRBJ2-7	.	TGTGCCAGCAGGGCCCAGGCGGGACAAGGGTCCTACGAGCAGTACTTC	CASRAQAGQGSYEQYF